This T cell receptor beta chain was sequenced in a study of blood T cell repertoires in COVID-19. Study in general: From T cells, B-cell-depleted T cells, or PBMCs came the material, which was cDNA or gDNA.

Germline lookup yields CDR1 SNHLY and CDR2 FYNNEI. J was trimmed by 6 bases and V by 5 bases; bases with no gene match: 7. The length of the CDR3 is 14 residues. In the study's own analysis: It was from reference gene primer amplification that nucleated cell counts were estimated. Here immunoSEQ multiplex PCR was the method, and the copy in TCRdb shows in-frame clones only, minus some. V and J calls and clone size are as listed in that table; D and trimming were resolved from the DNA. Counted here are roughly 250,000 clones, approximately 85% occurring once; the ten biggest clones make up roughly 0.8%.

Sequences were obtained from peripheral blood. This chain uses TRBV2 with TRBJ2-7; 10 nucleotides line up with TRBD2. This clonotype was sampled from a woman aged 25 to 45 with acute or convalescent COVID-19. The CDR3 reads CASSFRLAGAEQYF. In DNA form, the CDR3 reads TGTGCCAGCAGTTTCCGGCTAGCGGGAGCCGAGCAGTACTTC.